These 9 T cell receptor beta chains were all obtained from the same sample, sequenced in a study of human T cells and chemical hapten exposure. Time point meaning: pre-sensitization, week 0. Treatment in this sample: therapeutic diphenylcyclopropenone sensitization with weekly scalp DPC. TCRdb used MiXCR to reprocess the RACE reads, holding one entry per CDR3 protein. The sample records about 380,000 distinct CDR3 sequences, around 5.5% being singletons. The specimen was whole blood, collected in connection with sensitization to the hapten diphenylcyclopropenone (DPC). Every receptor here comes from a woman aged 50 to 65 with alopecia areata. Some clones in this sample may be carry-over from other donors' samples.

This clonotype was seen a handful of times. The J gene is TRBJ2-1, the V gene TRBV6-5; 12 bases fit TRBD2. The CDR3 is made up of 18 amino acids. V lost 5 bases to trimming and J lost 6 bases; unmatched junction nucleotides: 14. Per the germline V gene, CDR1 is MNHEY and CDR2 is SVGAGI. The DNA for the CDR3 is TGTGCCAGCAGTCACTATCAGCCGGGACTAGCGGGCCCCAATGAGCAGTTCTTC. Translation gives CASSHYQPGLAGPNEQFF.

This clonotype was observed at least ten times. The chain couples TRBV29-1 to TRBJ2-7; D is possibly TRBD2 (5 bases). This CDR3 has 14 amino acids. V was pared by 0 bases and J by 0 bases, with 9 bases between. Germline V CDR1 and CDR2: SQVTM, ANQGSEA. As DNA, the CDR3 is TGCAGCGTTGAAGAGCCGGGGAGCTCCTACGAGCAGTACTTC. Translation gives CSVEEPGSSYEQYF.

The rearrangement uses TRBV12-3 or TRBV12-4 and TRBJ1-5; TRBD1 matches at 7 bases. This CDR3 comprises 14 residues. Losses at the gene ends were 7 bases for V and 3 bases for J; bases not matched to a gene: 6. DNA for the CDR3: TGTGCCAGCAATCACAGGGGCGACAATCAGCCCCAGCATTTT. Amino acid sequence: CASNHRGDNQPQHF.

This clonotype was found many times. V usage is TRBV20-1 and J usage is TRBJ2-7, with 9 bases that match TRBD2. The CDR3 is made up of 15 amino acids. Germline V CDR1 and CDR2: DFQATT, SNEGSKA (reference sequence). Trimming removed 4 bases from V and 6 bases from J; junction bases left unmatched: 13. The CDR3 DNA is TGCAGTGCTATGGGAGTAGCGGGAGTAAATCCCGAGCAGTACTTC. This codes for CSAMGVAGVNPEQYF.

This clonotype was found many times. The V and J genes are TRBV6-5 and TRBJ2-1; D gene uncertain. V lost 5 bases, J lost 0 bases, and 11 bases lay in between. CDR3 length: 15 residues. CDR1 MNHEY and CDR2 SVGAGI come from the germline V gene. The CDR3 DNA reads TGTGCCAGCAGTCCCATAGGTAGCTCCTACAATGAGCAGTTCTTC. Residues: CASSPIGSSYNEQFF.

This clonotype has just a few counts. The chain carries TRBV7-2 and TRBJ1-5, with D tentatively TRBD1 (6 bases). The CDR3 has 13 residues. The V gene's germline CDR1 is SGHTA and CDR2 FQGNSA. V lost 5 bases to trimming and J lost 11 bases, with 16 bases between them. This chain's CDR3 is CASSPGGGEAQHF. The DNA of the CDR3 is TGTGCCAGCAGCCCCGGGGGCGGTGAGGCCCAGCATTTT.

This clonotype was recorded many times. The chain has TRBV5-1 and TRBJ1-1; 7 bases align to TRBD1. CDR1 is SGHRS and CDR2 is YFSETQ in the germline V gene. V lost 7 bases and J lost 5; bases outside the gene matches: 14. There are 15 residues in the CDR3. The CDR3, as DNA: TGCGCCAGCCGGATTTCATCGACAGGGTTTACTGAAGCTTTCTTT. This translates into CASRISSTGFTEAFF.

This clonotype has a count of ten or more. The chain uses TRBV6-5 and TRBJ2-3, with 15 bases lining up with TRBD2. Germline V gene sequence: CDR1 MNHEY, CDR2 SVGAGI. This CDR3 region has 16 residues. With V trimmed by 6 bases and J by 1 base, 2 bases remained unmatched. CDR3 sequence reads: CASSGLAGGRTDTQYF. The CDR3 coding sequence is TGTGCCAGCAGCGGACTAGCGGGGGGGCGCACAGATACGCAGTATTTT.

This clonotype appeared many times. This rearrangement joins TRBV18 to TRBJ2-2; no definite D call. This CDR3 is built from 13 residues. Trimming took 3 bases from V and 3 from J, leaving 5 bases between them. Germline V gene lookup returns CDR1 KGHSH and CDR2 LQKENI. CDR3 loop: CASSPWYTGELFF. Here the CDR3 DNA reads TGTGCCAGCTCACCTTGGTACACCGGGGAGCTGTTTTTT.